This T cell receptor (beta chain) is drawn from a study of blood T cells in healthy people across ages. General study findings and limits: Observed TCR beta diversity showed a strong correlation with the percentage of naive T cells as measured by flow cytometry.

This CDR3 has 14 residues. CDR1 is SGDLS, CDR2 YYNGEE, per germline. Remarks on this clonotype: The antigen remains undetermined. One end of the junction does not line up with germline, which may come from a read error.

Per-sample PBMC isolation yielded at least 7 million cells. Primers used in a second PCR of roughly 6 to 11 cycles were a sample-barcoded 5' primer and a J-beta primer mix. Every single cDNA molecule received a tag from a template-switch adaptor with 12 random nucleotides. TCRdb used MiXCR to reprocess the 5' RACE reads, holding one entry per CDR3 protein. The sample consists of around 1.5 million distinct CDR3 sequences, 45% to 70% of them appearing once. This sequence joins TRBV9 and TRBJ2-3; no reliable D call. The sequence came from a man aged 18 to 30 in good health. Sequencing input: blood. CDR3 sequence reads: CTSTPPGGTDTQYF. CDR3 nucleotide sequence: TGTACCAGCACCCCGCCTGGTGGGACAGATACGCAGTATTTT. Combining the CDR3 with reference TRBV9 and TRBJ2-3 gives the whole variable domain DSGVTQTPKHLITATGQRVTLRCSPRSGDLSVYWYQQSLDQGLQFLIQYYNGEERAKGNILERFSAQQFPDLHSELNLSSLELGDSALYFCTSTPPGGTDTQYFGPGTRLTVL.